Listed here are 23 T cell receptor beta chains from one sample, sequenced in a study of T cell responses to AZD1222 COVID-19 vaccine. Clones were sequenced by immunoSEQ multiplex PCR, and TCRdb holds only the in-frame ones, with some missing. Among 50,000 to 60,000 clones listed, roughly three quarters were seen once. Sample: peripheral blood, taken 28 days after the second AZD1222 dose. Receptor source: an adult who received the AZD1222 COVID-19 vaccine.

DNA of the CDR3: TGCGCCAGCAGTAGAAGTAGCAATCAGCCCCAGCATTTT. The encoded protein is CASSRSSNQPQHF. The J gene is TRBJ1-5, the V gene TRBV5-1; D is unclear. Trimming took off 5 bases at V and 0 bases at J, with 6 bases between the two ends. The CDR3 contains 13 residues. Germline values: CDR1 SGHRS, CDR2 YFSETQ.

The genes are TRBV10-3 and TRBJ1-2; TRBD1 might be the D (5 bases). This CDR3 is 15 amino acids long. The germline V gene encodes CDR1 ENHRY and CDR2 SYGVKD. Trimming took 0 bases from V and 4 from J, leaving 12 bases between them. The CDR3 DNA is TGTGCCATCAGTGAGTCAGGGGTTCAGTCCTATGGCTACACCTTC. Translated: CAISESGVQSYGYTF.

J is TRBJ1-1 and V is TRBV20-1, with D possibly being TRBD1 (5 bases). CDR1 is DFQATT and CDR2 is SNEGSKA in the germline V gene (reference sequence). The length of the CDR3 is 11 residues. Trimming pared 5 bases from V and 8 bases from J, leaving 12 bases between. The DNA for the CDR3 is TGCAGTGCTCCGGACAATGCAGAAGCTTTCTTT. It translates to CSAPDNAEAFF.

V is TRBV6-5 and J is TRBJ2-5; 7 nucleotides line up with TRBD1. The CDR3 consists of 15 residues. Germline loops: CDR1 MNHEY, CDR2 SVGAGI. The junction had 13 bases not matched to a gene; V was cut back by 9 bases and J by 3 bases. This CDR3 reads CASWVGQAGEETQYF. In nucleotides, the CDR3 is TGTGCCAGTTGGGTCGGACAGGCCGGGGAAGAGACCCAGTACTTC.

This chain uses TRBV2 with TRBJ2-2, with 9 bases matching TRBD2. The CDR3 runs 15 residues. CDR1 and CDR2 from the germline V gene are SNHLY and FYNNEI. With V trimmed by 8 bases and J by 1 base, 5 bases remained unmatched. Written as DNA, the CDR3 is TGTGCCAGCGGGCGGACTAGCGTGAACACCGGGGAGCTGTTTTTT. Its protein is CASGRTSVNTGELFF.

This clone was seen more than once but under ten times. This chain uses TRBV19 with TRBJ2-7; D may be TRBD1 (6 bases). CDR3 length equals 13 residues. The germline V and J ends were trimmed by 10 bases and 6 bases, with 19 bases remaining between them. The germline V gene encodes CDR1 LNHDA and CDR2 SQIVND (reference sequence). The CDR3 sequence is CATQQGNVGEQYF. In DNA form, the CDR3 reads TGTGCCACCCAGCAGGGGAACGTCGGCGAGCAGTACTTC.

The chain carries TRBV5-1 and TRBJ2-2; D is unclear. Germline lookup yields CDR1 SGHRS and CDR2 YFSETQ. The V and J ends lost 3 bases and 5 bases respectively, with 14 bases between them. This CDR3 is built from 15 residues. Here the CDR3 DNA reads TGCGCCAGCAGCTCTTTCCCTGAACCGACCGGGGAGCTGTTTTTT. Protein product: CASSSFPEPTGELFF.

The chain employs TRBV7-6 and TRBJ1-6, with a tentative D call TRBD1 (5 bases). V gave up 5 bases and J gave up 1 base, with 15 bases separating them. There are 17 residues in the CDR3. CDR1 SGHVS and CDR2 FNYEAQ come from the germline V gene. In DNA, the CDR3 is TGTGCCAGCAGCCGGGACCTCCTTTCGTCCTATAATTCACCCCTCCACTTT. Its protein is CASSRDLLSSYNSPLHF.

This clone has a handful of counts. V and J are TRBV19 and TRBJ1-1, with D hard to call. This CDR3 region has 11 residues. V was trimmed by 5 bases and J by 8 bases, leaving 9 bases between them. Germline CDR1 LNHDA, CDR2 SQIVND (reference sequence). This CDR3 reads CASSWEGEAFF. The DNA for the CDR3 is TGTGCCAGTAGTTGGGAGGGAGAAGCTTTCTTT.

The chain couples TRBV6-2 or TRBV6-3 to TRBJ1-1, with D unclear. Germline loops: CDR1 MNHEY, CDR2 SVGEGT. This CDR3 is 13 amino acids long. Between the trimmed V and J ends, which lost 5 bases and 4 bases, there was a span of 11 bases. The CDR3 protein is CASSQTPSTEAFF. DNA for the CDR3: TGTGCCAGCAGTCAAACCCCCAGCACTGAAGCTTTCTTT.

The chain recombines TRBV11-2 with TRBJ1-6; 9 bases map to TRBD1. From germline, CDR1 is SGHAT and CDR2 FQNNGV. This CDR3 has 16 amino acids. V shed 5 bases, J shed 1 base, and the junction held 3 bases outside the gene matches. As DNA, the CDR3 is TGTGCCAGCAGCCACAGGGGGCAGTCCTATAATTCACCCCTCCACTTT. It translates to CASSHRGQSYNSPLHF.

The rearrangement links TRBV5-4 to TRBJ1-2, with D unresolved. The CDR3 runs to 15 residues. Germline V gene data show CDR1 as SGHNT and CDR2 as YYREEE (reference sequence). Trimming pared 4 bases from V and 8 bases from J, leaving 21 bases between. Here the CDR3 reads CASSRTRNNPQGYTF. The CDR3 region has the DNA TGTGCCAGCAGCCGTACCAGAAACAATCCTCAGGGCTACACCTTC.

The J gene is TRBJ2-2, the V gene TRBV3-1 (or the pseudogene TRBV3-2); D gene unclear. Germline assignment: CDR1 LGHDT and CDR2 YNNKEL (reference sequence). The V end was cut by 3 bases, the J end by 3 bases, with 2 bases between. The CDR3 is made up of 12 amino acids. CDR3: CASSQHTGELFF. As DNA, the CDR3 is TGTGCCAGCAGCCAGCACACCGGGGAGCTGTTTTTT.

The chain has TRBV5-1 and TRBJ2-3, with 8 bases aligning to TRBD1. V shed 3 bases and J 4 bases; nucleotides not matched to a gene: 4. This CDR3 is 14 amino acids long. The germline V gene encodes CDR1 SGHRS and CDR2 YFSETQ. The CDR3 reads CASSSDRVADTQYF. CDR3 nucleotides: TGCGCCAGCAGCTCGGACAGGGTCGCAGATACGCAGTATTTT. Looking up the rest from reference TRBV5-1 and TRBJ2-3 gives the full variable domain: KAGVTQTPRYLIKTRGQQVTLSCSPISGHRSVSWYQQTPGQGLQFLFEYFSETQRNKGNFPGRFSGRQFSNSRSEMNVSTLELGDSALYLCASSSDRVADTQYFGPGTRLTVL.

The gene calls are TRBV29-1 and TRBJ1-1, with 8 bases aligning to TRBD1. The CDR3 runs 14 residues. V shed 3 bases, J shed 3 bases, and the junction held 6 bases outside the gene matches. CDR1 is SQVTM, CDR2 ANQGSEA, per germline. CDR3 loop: CSVDLQGAYTEAFF. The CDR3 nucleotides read TGCAGCGTTGATCTGCAGGGGGCTTACACTGAAGCTTTCTTT.

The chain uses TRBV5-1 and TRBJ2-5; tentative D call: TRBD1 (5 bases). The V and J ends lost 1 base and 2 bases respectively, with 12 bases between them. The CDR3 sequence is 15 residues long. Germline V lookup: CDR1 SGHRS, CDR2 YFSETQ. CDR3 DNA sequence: TGCGCCAGCAGCTTGCAGGGAATGGAGCAAGAGACCCAGTACTTC. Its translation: CASSLQGMEQETQYF.

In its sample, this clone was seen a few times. The CDR3 region is CASSYRWGQGNEKLFF. DNA of the CDR3: TGTGCCAGCAGTTACAGGTGGGGACAGGGCAACGAAAAACTGTTTTTT. This sequence joins TRBV6-5 and TRBJ1-4; 9 nucleotides match TRBD1. J was trimmed by 8 bases and V by 2 bases; bases with no gene match: 9. The germline gives CDR1 MNHEY, CDR2 SVGAGI. CDR3 size: 16 residues.

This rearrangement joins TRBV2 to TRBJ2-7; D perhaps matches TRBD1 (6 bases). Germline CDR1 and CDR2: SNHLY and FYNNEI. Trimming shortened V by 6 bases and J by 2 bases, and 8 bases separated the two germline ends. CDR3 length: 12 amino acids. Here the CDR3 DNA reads TGTGCCAGCAGGGGACATACCTACGAGCAGTACGTC. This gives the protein CASRGHTYEQYV.

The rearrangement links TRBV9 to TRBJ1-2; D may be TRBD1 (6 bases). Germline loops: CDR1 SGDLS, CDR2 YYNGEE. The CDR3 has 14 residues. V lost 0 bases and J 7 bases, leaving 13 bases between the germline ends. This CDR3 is CASSVVSQGGGYTF. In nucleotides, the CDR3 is TGTGCCAGCAGCGTAGTATCACAGGGAGGTGGCTACACCTTC. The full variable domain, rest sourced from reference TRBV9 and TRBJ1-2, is DSGVTQTPKHLITATGQRVTLRCSPRSGDLSVYWYQQSLDQGLQFLIQYYNGEERAKGNILERFSAQQFPDLHSELNLSSLELGDSALYFCASSVVSQGGGYTFGSGTRLTVV.

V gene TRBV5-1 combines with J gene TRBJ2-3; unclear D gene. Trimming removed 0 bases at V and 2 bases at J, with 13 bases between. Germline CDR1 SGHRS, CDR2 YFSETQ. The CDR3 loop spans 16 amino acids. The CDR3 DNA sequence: TGCGCCAGCAGCTTGGGTCAAAGGGCGGCCACAGATACGCAGTATTTT. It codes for CASSLGQRAATDTQYF.

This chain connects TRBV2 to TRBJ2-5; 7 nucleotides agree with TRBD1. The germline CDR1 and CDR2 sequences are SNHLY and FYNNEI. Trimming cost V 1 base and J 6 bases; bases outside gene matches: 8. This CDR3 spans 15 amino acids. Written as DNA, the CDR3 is TGTGCCAGCAGTGAAGGTCAGGGGGAGTTCCAGACCCAGTACTTC. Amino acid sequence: CASSEGQGEFQTQYF.

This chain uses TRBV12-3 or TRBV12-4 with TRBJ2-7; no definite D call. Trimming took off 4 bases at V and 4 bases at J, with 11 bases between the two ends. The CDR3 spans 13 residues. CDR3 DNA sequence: TGTGCCAGCAGTTCAGGCCAAAGTTACGAGCAGTACTTC. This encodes CASSSGQSYEQYF.

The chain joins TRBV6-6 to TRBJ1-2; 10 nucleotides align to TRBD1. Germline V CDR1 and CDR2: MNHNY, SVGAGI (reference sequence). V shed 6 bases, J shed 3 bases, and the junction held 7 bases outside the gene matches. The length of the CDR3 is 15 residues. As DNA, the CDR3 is TGTGCCAGCAGATCGACAGGGGGCCGTTACTATGGCTACACCTTC. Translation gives CASRSTGGRYYGYTF.